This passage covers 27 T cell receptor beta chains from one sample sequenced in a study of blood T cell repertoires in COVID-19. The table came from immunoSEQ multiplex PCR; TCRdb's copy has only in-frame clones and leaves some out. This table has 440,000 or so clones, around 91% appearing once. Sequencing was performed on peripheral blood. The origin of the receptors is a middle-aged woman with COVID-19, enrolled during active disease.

CDR3 loop: CSAPTGIHGYTF. The CDR3 DNA is TGCAGCGCGCCGACAGGGATCCATGGCTACACCTTC. The rearrangement links TRBV29-1 to TRBJ1-2; TRBD1 aligns across 7 bases. Unmatched junction bases numbered 8, after V lost 7 bases and J lost 6 bases. The CDR3 totals 12 residues. Germline loops: CDR1 SQVTM, CDR2 ANQGSEA.

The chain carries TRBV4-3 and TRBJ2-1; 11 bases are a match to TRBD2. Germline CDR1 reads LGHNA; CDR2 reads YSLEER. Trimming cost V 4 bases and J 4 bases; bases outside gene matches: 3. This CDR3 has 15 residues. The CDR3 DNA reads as TGCGCCAGCAGCCCCGGGACTAGCGGATACAATGAGCAGTTCTTC. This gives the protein CASSPGTSGYNEQFF.

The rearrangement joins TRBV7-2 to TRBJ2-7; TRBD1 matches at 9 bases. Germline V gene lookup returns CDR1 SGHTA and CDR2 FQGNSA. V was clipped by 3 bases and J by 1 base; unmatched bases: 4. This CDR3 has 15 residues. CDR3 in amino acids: CASSLTGTGSYEQYF. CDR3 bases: TGTGCCAGCAGCTTGACCGGGACAGGGTCCTACGAGCAGTACTTC.

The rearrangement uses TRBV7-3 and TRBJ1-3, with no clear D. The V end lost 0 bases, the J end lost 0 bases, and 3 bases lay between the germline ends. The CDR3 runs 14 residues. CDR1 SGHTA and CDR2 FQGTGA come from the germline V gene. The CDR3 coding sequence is TGTGCCAGCAGCTTAACCAACTCTGGAAACACCATATATTTT. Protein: CASSLTNSGNTIYF.

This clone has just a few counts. DNA for the CDR3: TGCGCCAGCAGCGCGAGCACGGAGGGTGACTACACCTTC. Encoded protein: CASSASTEGDYTF. V is TRBV5-1 and J is TRBJ1-2; the D is unclear. Germline V CDR1 and CDR2: SGHRS, YFSETQ. The ends were cut back, 4 bases at V and 10 bases at J, with 17 bases in the middle. The CDR3 covers 13 residues.

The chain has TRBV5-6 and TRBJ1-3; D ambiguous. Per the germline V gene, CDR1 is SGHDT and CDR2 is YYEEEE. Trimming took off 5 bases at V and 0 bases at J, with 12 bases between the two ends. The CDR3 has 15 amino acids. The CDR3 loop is CASSFDRSSGNTIYF. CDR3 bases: TGTGCCAGCAGTTTTGACCGGAGCTCTGGAAACACCATATATTTT.

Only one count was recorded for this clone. CDR3 residues: CASSPTGFQPQHF. In DNA form, the CDR3 reads TGTGCCAGCAGTCCGACAGGGTTTCAGCCCCAGCATTTT. This chain connects TRBV6-2 or TRBV6-3 to TRBJ1-5; 7 bases line up with TRBD1. The length of the CDR3 is 13 residues. V shed 5 bases and J 6 bases; nucleotides not matched to a gene: 4. Germline V gene sequence: CDR1 MNHEY, CDR2 SVGEGT.

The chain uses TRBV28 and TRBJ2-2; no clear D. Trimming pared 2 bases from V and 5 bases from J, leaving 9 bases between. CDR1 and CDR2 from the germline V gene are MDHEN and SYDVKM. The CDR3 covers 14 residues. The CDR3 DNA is TGTGCCAGCAGTTTAGCCCAGTGGACCGGGGAGCTGTTTTTT. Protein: CASSLAQWTGELFF.

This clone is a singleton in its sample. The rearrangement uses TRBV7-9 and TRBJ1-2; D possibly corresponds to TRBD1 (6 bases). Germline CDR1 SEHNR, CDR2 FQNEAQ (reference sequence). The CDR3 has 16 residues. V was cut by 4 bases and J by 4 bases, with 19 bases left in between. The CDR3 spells CASSSAQQGPFYGYTF. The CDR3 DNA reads TGTGCCAGCAGCTCTGCTCAACAGGGCCCTTTCTATGGCTACACCTTC.

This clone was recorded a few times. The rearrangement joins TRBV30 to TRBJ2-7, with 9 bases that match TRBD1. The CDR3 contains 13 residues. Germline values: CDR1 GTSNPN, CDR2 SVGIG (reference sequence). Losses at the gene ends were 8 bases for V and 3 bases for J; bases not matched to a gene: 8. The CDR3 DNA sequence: TGTGCCCGGGACTCGGGACAGGGCTACGAGCAGTACTTC. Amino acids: CARDSGQGYEQYF.

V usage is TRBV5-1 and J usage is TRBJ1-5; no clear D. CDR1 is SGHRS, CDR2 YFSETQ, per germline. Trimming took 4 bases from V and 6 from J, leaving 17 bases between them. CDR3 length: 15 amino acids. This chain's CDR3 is CASSPMGQVGQPQHF. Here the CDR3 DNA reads TGCGCCAGCAGCCCAATGGGCCAGGTCGGTCAGCCCCAGCATTTT. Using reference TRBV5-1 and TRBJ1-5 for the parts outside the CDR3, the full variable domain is KAGVTQTPRYLIKTRGQQVTLSCSPISGHRSVSWYQQTPGQGLQFLFEYFSETQRNKGNFPGRFSGRQFSNSRSEMNVSTLELGDSALYLCASSPMGQVGQPQHFGDGTRLSIL.

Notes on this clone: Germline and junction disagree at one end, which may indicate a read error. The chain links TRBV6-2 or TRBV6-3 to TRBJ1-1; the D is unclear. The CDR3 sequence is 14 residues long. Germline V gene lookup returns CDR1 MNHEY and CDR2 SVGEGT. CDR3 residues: CASSAYKMNTEAFF. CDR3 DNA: TGCGCCAGCAGTGCGTATAAAATGAACACTGAAGCTTTCTTT.

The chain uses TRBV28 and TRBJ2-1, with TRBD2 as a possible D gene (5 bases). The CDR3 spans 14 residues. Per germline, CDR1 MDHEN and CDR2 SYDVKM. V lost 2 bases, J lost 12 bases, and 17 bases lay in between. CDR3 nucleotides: TGTGCCAGCAGTTTAACCCATAGAGGGTCCCCGCAGTTCTTC. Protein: CASSLTHRGSPQFF.

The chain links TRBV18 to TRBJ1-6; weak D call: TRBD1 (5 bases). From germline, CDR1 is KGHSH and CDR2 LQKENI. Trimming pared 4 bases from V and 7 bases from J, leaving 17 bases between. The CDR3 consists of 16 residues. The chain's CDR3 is CASSRSSEWGNSPLHF. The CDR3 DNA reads TGTGCCAGCTCACGGTCCAGTGAGTGGGGCAATTCACCCCTCCACTTT.

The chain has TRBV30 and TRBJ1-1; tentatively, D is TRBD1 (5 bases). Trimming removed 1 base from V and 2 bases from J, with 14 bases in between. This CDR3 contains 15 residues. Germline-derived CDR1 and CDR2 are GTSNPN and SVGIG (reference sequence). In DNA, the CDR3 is TGTGCCTGGAGTGCTGCGGGGCGGGTAAACACTGAAGCTTTCTTT. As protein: CAWSAAGRVNTEAFF.

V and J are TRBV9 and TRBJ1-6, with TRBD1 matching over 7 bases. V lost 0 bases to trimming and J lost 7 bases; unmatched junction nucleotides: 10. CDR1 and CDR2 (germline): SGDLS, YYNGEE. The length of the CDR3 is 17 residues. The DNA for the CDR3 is TGTGCCAGCAGCGTAGGCTTGGTGACAGGGATGAATTCACCCCTCCACTTT. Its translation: CASSVGLVTGMNSPLHF.

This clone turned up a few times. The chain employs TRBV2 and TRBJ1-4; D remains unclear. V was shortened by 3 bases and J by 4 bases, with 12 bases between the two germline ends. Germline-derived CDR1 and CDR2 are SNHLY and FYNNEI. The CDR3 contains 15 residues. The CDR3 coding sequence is TGTGCCAGCAGTGACGCGGAGGCCTTTAATGAAAAACTGTTTTTT. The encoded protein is CASSDAEAFNEKLFF.

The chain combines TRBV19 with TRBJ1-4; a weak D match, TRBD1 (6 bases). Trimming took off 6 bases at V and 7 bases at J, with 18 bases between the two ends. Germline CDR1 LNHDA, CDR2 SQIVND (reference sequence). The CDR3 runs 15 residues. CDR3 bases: TGTGCCAGTAGGGAGGCCGGGACAAGATCTGAAAAACTGTTTTTT. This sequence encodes CASREAGTRSEKLFF. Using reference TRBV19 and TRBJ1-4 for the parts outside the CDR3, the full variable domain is DGGITQSPKYLFRKEGQNVTLSCEQNLNHDAMYWYRQDPGQGLRLIYYSQIVNDFQKGDIAEGYSVSREKKESFPLTVTSAQKNPTAFYLCASREAGTRSEKLFFGSGTQLSVL.

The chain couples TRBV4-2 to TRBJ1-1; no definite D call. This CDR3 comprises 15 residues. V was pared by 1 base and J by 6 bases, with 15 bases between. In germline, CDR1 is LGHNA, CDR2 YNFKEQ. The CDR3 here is CASSQVSGREAEAFF. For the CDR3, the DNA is TGTGCCAGCAGCCAAGTCTCGGGGAGGGAAGCTGAAGCTTTCTTT.

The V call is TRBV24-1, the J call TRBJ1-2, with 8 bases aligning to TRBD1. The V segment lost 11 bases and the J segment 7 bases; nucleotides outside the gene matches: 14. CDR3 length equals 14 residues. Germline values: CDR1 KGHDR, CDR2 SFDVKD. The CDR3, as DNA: TGTGCCAAGCTCCCGGACAGGGTGGAGGGTGGCTACACCTTC. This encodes CAKLPDRVEGGYTF.

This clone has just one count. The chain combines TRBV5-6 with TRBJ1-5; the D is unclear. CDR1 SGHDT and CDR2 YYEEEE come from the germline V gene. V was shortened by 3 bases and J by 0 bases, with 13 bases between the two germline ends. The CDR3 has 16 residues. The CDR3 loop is CASSSRQAYSNQPQHF. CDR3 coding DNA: TGTGCCAGCAGCTCCCGTCAGGCGTATAGCAATCAGCCCCAGCATTTT.

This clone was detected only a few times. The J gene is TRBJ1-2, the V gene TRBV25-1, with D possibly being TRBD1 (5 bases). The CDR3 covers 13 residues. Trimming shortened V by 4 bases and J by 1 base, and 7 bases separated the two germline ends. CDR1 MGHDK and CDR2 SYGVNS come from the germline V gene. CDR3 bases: TGTGCCAGCAGTGGGGGGGGTAACTATGGCTACACCTTC. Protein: CASSGGGNYGYTF.

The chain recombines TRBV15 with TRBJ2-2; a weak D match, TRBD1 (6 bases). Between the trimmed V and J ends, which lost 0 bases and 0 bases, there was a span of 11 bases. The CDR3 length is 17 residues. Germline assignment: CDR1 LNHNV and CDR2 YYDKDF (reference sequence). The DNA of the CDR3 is TGTGCCACCAGCAGAGATCATTGGACAGCGAACACCGGGGAGCTGTTTTTT. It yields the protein CATSRDHWTANTGELFF.

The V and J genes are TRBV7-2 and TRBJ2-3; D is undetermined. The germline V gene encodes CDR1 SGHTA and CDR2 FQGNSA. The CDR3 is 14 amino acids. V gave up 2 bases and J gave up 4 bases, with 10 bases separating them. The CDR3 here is CASSLSGSADTQYF. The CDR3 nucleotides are TGTGCCAGCAGCTTAAGTGGTTCAGCAGATACGCAGTATTTT.

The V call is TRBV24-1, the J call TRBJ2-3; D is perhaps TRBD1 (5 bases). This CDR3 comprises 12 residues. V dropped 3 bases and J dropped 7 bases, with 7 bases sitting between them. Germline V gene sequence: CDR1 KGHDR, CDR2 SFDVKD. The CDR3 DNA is TGTGCCACCAGTGATGCAGGGTATACGCAGTATTTT. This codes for CATSDAGYTQYF.

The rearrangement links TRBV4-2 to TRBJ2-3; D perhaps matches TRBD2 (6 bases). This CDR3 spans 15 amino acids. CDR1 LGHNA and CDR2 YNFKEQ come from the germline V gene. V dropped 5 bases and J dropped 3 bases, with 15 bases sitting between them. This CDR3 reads CASSSRGIGTDTQYF. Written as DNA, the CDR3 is TGTGCCAGCAGCTCGCGGGGTATAGGGACAGATACGCAGTATTTT.

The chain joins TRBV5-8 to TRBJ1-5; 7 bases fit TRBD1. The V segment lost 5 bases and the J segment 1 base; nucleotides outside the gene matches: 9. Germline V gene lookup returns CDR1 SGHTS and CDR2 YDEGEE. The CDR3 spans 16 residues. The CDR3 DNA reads TGTGCCAGCAGTCGGACAGGCCGCGGGAGCAATCAGCCCCAGCATTTT. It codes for CASSRTGRGSNQPQHF.